The TCR beta chain under discussion was sequenced for a study of cytomegalovirus exposure and HLA in healthy donors. General study findings and limits: The listing of roughly 160 TCR beta chains classed them as cytomegalovirus-associated.

This PCR relied on a set of 60 Vbeta primers and 13 Jbeta primers. Sequencing used immunoSEQ multiplex PCR; TCRdb keeps in-frame clones, though not all of them. The data contain approximately 200,000 clones, 85% of them singletons. The CDR3 totals 16 residues. Per germline, CDR1 MNHEY and CDR2 SVGAGI. V lost 3 bases to trimming and J lost 0 bases, with 15 bases between them. The donors comprised healthy bone marrow donors. As for this clone: Its target is not known.

The source is a woman between 50 and 59 years old in good health and CMV-seronegative. V and J are TRBV6-5 and TRBJ2-7; D possibly corresponds to TRBD1 (6 bases). The sample was PBMCs. This CDR3 reads CASSYSSGTHSYEQYF. Here the CDR3 DNA reads TGTGCCAGCAGTTATTCCTCCGGGACACACTCCTACGAGCAGTACTTC.